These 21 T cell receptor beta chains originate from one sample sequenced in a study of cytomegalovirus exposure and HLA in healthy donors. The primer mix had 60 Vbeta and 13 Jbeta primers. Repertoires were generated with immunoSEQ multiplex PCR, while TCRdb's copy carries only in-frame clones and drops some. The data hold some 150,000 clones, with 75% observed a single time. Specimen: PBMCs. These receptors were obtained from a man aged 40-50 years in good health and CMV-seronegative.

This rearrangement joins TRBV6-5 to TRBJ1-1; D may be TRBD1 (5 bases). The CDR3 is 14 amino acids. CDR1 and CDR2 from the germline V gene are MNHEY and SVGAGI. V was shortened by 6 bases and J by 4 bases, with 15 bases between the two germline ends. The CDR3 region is CASSLTDGITEAFF. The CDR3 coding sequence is TGTGCCAGCAGCCTGACAGACGGTATCACTGAAGCTTTCTTT.

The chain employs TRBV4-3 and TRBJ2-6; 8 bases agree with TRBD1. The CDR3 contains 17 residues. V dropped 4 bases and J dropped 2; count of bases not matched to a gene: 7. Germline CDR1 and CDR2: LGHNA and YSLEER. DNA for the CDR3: TGCGCCAGCAGCCGACGGGACAGGTCCACTGGGGCCAACGTCCTGACTTTC. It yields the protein CASSRRDRSTGANVLTF.

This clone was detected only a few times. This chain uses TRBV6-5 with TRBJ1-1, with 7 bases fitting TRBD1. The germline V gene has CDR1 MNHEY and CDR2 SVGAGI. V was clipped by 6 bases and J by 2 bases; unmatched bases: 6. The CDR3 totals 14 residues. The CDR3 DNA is TGTGCCAGCAGGACCTGGACAGGTAACACTGAAGCTTTCTTT. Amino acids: CASRTWTGNTEAFF.

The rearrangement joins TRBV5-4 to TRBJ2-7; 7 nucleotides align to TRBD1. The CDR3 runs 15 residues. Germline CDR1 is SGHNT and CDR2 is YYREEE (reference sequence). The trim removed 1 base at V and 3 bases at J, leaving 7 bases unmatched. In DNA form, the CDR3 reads TGTGCCAGCAGCTTGCGTAGCAGGGGGAACTACGAGCAGTACTTC. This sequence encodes CASSLRSRGNYEQYF.

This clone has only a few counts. The DNA for the CDR3 is TGTGCCAGCCGGGGACAGCAAAACCCAAAACTGTTTTTT. This encodes CASRGQQNPKLFF. This chain connects TRBV6-1 to TRBJ1-4; 7 bases fit TRBD1. V trimming: 8 bases; J trimming: 10 bases; junction bases outside the gene matches: 10. The CDR3 extends over 13 amino acids. Per germline, CDR1 MNHNS and CDR2 SASEGT.

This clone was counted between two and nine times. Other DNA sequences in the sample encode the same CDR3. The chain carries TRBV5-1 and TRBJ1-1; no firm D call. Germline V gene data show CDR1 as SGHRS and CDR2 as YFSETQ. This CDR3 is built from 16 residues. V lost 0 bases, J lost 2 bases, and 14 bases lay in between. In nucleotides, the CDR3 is TGCGCCAGCAGCTTGGCCCCCCCCGGAGGAAACACTGAAGCTTTCTTT. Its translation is CASSLAPPGGNTEAFF.

The CDR3 here is CASSVRDTITDTQYF. The CDR3 nucleotides read TGTGCCAGCAGCGTTCGGGACACCATCACAGATACGCAGTATTTT. This sequence joins TRBV9 and TRBJ2-3; tentative D call: TRBD1 (6 bases). The CDR3 covers 15 residues. V dropped 2 bases and J dropped 2 bases, with 12 bases sitting between them. Per germline, CDR1 SGDLS and CDR2 YYNGEE. The variable domain in full, completed from reference TRBV9 and TRBJ2-3, reads DSGVTQTPKHLITATGQRVTLRCSPRSGDLSVYWYQQSLDQGLQFLIQYYNGEERAKGNILERFSAQQFPDLHSELNLSSLELGDSALYFCASSVRDTITDTQYFGPGTRLTVL.

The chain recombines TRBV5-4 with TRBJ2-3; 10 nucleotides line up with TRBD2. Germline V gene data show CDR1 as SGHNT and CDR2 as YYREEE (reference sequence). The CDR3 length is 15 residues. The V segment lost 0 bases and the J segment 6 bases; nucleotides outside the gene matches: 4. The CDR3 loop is CASSLVAGGPDTQYF. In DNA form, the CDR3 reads TGTGCCAGCAGCTTGGTAGCGGGGGGCCCGGATACGCAGTATTTT.

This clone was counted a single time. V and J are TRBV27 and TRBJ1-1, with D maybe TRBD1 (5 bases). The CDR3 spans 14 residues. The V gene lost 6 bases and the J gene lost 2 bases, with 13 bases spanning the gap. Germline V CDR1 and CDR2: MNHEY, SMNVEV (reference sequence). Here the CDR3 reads CASSYDSTNTEAFF. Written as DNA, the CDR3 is TGTGCCAGCAGCTACGACAGTACTAACACTGAAGCTTTCTTT.

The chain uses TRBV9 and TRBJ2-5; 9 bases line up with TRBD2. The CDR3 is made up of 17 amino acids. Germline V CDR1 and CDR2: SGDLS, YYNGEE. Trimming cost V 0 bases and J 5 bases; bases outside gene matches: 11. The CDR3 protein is CASSVALGASGDETQYF. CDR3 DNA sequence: TGTGCCAGCAGCGTAGCTCTTGGTGCTAGCGGGGACGAGACCCAGTACTTC.

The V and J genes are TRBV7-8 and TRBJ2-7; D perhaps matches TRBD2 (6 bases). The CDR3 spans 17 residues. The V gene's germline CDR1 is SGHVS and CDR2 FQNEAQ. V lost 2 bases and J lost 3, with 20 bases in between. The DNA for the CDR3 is TGTGCCAGCAGCTTAAGAAAGTGGGGGGACGCGGTCTACGAGCAGTACTTC. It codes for CASSLRKWGDAVYEQYF. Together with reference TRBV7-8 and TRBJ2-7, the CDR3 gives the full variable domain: GAGVSQSPRYKVAKRGQDVALRCDPISGHVSLFWYQQALGQGPEFLTYFQNEAQLDKSGLPSDRFFAERPEGSVSTLKIQRTQQEDSAVYLCASSLRKWGDAVYEQYFGPGTRLTVT.

The CDR3 reads CASSGSGGAYTQYF. In DNA form, the CDR3 reads TGTGCCAGCTCCGGTAGCGGGGGGGCCTATACGCAGTATTTT. This chain links TRBV7-2 with TRBJ2-3, with 11 bases identical to TRBD2. Per germline, CDR1 SGHTA and CDR2 FQGNSA. CDR3 length equals 14 residues. V shed 8 bases and J 7 bases; nucleotides not matched to a gene: 8.

The CDR3 is CASSGGTAYYGYTF. In nucleotides, the CDR3 is TGTGCCAGCAGTGGAGGGACAGCTTATTATGGCTACACCTTC. The chain links TRBV2 to TRBJ1-2; 7 positions match TRBD1. Unmatched junction bases numbered 7, after V lost 4 bases and J lost 5 bases. The CDR3 sequence is 14 residues long. From germline, CDR1 is SNHLY and CDR2 FYNNEI.

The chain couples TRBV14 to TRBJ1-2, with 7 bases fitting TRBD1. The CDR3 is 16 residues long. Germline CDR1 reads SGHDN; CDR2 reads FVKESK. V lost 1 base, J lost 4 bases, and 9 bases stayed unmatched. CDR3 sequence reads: CASSQVARGSPYGYTF. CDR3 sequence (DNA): TGTGCCAGCAGCCAAGTGGCCAGGGGGTCCCCCTATGGCTACACCTTC.

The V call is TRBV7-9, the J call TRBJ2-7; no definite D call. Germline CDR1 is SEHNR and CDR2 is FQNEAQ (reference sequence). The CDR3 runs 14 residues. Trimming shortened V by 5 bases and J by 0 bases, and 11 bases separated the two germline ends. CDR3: CASSDRWSSYEQYF. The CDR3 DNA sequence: TGTGCCAGCAGCGACCGGTGGAGCTCCTACGAGCAGTACTTC.

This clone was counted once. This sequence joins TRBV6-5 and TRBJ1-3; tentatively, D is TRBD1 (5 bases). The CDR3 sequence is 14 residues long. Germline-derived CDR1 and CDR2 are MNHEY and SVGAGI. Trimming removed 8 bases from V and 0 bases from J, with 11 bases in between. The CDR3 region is CASGSGGSGNTIYF. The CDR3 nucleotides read TGTGCCAGCGGCTCGGGGGGCTCTGGAAACACCATATATTTT.

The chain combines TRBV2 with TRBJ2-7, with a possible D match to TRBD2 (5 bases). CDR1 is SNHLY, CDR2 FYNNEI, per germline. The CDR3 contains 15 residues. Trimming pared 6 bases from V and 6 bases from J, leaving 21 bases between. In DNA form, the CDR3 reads TGTGCCAGCAGGGCGGGTCCGAGCAGCGAGGGCGAGCAGTACTTC. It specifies CASRAGPSSEGEQYF. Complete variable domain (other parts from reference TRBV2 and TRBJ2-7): EPEVTQTPSHQVTQMGQEVILRCVPISNHLYFYWYRQILGQKVEFLVSFYNNEISEKSEIFDDQFSVERPDGSNFTLKIRSTKLEDSAMYFCASRAGPSSEGEQYFGPGTRLTVT.

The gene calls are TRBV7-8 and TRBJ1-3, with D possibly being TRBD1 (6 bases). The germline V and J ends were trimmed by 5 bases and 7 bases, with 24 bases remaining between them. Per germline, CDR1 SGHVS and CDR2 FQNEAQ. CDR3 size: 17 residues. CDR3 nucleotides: TGTGCCAGCAGCATTAGGAGCCCCGGACAGACCCGGAACACCATATATTTT. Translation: CASSIRSPGQTRNTIYF. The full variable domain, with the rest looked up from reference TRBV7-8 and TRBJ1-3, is GAGVSQSPRYKVAKRGQDVALRCDPISGHVSLFWYQQALGQGPEFLTYFQNEAQLDKSGLPSDRFFAERPEGSVSTLKIQRTQQEDSAVYLCASSIRSPGQTRNTIYFGEGSWLTVV.

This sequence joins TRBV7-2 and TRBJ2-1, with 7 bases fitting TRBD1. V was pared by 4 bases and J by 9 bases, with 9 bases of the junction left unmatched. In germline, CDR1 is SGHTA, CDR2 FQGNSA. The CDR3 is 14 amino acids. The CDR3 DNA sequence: TGTGCCAGCAGCTCCGGGACAGCCGCGGGTGAGCAGTTCTTC. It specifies CASSSGTAAGEQFF.

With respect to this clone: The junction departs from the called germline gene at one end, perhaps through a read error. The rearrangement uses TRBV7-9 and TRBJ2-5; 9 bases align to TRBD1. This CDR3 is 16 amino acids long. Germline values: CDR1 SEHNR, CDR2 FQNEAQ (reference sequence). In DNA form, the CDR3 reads TGTTCCAGCAGCCCTAGCAGGACAGGGGCACGGGAGACCCAGTACTTC. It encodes CSSSPSRTGARETQYF.

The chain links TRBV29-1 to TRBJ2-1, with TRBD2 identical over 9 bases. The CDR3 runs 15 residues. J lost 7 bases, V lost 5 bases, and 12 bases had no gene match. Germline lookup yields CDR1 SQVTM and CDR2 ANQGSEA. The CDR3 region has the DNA TGCAGCGTTCTCCTGAGCGGGCGGGGGGGAAATGAGCAGTTCTTC. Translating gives CSVLLSGRGGNEQFF.